The 3 T cell receptor beta chains presented below share a single source sample, sequenced in a study of beta chain features in type 1 diabetes. General study points: All four CD4+ subsets from Type 1 diabetes patients carried moderately but significantly shorter TCRB CDR3s.

No antigens are known for them. Reverse transcription of all isolated RNA meant that expressed TCRB transcripts were sequenced. Data came from immunoSEQ multiplex PCR; TCRdb stores just in-frame clones and leaves some out. The table shows a few hundred thousand clones, with 9.5% to 13% occurring only once. Input material: naive CD4+ T cells from blood. Source of these receptors: a young man with type 1 diabetes.

The table lists this clone with a few counts. The gene calls are TRBV19 and TRBJ2-1, with unresolved D. The CDR3 is 11 residues long. Germline CDR1 and CDR2: LNHDA and SQIVND (reference sequence). The V and J ends lost 10 bases and 4 bases respectively, with 8 bases between them. The CDR3, as DNA: TGTGCCACCGGTGAATACAATGAGCAGTTCTTC. It encodes CATGEYNEQFF.

The chain is built from TRBV9 and TRBJ2-1, with D perhaps matching TRBD2 (6 bases). The germline CDR1 and CDR2 sequences are SGDLS and YYNGEE. The CDR3 has 17 residues. Trimming took off 3 bases at V and 0 bases at J, with 16 bases between the two ends. CDR3 sequence (DNA): TGTGCCAGCAGCGCGGAGGGCAGGGCGGGCTCCTACAATGAGCAGTTCTTC. Translated, it gives CASSAEGRAGSYNEQFF.

The chain couples TRBV28 to TRBJ2-7; 7 nucleotides agree with TRBD1. The germline gives CDR1 MDHEN, CDR2 SYDVKM. Trimming at V came to 4 bases and at J to 2 bases, leaving 8 bases not matched to a gene. This CDR3 comprises 15 residues. The CDR3 DNA sequence: TGTGCCAGCAGTTATGGTGACAGGGCCACCTACGAGCAGTACTTC. This translates into CASSYGDRATYEQYF. Full variable domain (missing parts from reference TRBV28 and TRBJ2-7): DVKVTQSSRYLVKRTGEKVFLECVQDMDHENMFWYRQDPGLGLRLIYFSYDVKMKEKGDIPEGYSVSREKKERFSLILESASTNQTSMYLCASSYGDRATYEQYFGPGTRLTVT.